This T cell receptor beta chain was documented in a study of monozygotic twins with inflammatory bowel disease. CDR1 and CDR2 (germline): SGDLS, YYNGEE. The CDR3 runs 13 residues. UMIs were attached via template switching, each with a 6-nucleotide sample barcode. After re-calling the 5' RACE reads, TCRdb lists one entry per CDR3 protein, DNA absent. This repertoire comprises 110,000 to 150,000 distinct CDR3 sequences; its ten largest clones make up 1% to 1.5%. The source material was blood. This sequence joins TRBV9 and TRBJ1-3. The sequence was collected from a human donor with ulcerative colitis or Crohn's disease, or a healthy co-twin of an affected twin (not recorded which). CDR3 sequence reads: CASSVDGGNTIYF.